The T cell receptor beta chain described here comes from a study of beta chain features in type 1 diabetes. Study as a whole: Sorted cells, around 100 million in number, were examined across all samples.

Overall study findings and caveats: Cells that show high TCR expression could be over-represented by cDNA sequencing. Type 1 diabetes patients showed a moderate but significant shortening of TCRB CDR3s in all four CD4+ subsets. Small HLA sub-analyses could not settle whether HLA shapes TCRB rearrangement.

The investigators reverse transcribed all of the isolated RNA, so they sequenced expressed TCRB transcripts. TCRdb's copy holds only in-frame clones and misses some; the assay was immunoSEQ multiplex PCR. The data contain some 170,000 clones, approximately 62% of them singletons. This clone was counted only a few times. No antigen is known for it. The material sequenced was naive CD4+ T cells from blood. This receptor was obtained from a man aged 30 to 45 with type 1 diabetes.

The CDR3 spells CASTDGGIQETQYF. The CDR3 coding sequence is TGTGCCAGCACGGACGGGGGGATTCAAGAGACCCAGTACTTC. The chain couples TRBV28 to TRBJ2-5, with 7 bases that match TRBD2. Germline V gene sequence: CDR1 MDHEN, CDR2 SYDVKM. CDR3 length equals 14 residues. The J segment lost 2 bases and the V segment lost 7 bases, leaving 7 bases of the junction unmatched.